One and the same sample provided the 2 T cell receptor beta chains below, sequenced in a study of blood T cell repertoires in COVID-19. The method was immunoSEQ multiplex PCR; TCRdb's version includes in-frame clones alone and lacks a portion of them. The table lists about 350,000 clones, 80% to 90% of them singletons. Sequencing input: peripheral blood. The receptors shown here come from a man aged 25 to 40 with COVID-19, enrolled during active disease.

The chain employs TRBV9 and TRBJ1-6; 8 nucleotides align to TRBD1. The ends lost 0 bases at V and 3 bases at J; junction bases unmatched: 2. CDR1 and CDR2 from the germline V gene are SGDLS and YYNGEE. There are 16 residues in the CDR3. The CDR3 nucleotides read TGTGCCAGCAGCGTAGACGGGACAGGCTATAATTCACCCCTCCACTTT. Amino acids: CASSVDGTGYNSPLHF.

This clone was seen a handful of times. CDR3 sequence reads: CASSERGNRFGNTIYF. The CDR3 DNA follows: TGTGCCAGCAGTGAAAGGGGGAACCGGTTCGGAAACACCATATATTTT. The V gene is TRBV6-1, the J gene TRBJ1-3; TRBD1 is a possible D gene (6 bases). The CDR3 spans 16 residues. The germline V and J ends were trimmed by 2 bases and 4 bases, with 15 bases remaining between them. CDR1 MNHNS and CDR2 SASEGT come from the germline V gene.